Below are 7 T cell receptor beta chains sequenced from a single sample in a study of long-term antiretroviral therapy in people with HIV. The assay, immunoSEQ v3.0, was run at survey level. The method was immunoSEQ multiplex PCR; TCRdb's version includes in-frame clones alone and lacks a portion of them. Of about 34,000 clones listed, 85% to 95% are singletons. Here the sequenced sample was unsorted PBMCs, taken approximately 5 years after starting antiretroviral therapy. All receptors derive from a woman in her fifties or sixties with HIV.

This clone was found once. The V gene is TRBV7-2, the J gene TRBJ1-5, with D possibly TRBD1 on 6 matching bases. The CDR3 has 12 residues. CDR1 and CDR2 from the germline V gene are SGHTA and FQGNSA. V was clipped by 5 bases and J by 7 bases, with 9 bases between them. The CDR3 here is CASSVQGQPQHF. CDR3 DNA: TGTGCCAGCAGCGTACAGGGACAGCCCCAGCATTTT.

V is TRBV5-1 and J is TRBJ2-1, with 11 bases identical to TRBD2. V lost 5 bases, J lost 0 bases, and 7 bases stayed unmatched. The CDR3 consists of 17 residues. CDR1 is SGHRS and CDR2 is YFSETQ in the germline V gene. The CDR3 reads CASRPGTSGYSYNEQFF. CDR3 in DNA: TGCGCCAGCAGACCTGGGACTAGCGGATACTCCTACAATGAGCAGTTCTTC.

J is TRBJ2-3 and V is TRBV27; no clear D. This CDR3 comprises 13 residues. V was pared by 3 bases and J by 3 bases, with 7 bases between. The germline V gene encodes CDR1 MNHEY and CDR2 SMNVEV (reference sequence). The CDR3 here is CASSFVGTDTQYF. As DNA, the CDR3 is TGTGCCAGCAGTTTCGTTGGGACAGATACGCAGTATTTT.

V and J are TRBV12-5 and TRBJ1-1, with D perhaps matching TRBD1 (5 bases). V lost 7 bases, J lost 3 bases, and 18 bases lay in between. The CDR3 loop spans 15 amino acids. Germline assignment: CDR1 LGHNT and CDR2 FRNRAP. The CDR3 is CASDRAGFGDTEAFF. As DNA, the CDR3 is TGTGCTAGTGACCGGGCAGGGTTTGGGGACACTGAAGCTTTCTTT.

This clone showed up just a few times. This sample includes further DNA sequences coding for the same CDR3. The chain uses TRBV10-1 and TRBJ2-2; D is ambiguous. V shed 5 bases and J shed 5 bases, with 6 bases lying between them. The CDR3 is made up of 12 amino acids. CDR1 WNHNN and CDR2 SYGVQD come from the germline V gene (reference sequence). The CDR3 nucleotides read TGCGCCAGCAGTTTGGGTACCGGGGAGCTGTTTTTT. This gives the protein CASSLGTGELFF.

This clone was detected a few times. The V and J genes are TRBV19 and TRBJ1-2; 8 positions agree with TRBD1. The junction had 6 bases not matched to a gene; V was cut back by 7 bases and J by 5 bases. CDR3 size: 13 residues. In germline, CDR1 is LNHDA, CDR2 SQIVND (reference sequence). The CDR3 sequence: CASKETGGYGYTF. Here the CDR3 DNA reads TGTGCCAGTAAGGAAACAGGGGGTTATGGCTACACCTTC. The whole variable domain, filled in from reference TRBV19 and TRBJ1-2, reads DGGITQSPKYLFRKEGQNVTLSCEQNLNHDAMYWYRQDPGQGLRLIYYSQIVNDFQKGDIAEGYSVSREKKESFPLTVTSAQKNPTAFYLCASKETGGYGYTFGSGTRLTVV.

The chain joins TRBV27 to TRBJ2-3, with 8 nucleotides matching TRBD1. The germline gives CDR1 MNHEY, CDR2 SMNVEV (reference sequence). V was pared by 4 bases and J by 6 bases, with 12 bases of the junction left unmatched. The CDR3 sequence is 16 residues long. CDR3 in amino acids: CASSSPRDRTGDTQYF. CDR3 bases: TGTGCCAGCAGTTCCCCTCGGGACAGGACAGGGGATACGCAGTATTTT.